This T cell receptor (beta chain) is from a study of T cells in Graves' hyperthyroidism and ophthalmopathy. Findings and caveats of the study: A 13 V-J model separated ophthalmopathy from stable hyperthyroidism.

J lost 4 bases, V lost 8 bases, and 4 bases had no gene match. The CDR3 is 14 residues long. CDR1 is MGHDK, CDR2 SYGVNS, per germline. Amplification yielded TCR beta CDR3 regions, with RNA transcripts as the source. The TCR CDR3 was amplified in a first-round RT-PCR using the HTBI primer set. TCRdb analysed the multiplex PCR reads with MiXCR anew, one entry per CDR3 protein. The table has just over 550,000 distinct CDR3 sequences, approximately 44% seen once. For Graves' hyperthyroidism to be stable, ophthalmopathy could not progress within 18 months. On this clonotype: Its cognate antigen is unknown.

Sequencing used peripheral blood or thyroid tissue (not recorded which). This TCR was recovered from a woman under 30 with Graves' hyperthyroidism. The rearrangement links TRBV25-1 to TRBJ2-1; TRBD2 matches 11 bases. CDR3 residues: CASLGLAEYNEQFF. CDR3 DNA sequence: TGTGCCAGCCTGGGACTAGCGGAGTACAATGAGCAGTTCTTC.